Following are 9 T cell receptor beta chains from one sample sequenced in a study of OX40 agonist ivuxolimab in advanced cancers. Assay: immunoSEQ multiplex PCR; the TCRdb copy retains only in-frame clones and omits some. The sample records 30,000 to 45,000 clones, roughly four fifths being singletons. The sequencing used CD4+ or CD8+ T cells sorted from blood, collected in a trial of the OX40 agonist ivuxolimab. Receptors originate from an adult with an advanced solid tumor such as melanoma, head and neck, liver or kidney cancer.

CDR3 sequence reads: CASSGSTGTGDNEQFF. The CDR3 nucleotides read TGTGCCAGCAGCGGCTCGACCGGGACAGGAGACAATGAGCAGTTCTTC. V usage is TRBV9 and J usage is TRBJ2-1; TRBD1 matches at 8 bases. The CDR3 contains 16 residues. The V and J ends lost 3 bases and 5 bases, in that order; junction bases with no gene match: 10. Germline lookup yields CDR1 SGDLS and CDR2 YYNGEE. Full variable domain (missing parts from reference TRBV9 and TRBJ2-1): DSGVTQTPKHLITATGQRVTLRCSPRSGDLSVYWYQQSLDQGLQFLIQYYNGEERAKGNILERFSAQQFPDLHSELNLSSLELGDSALYFCASSGSTGTGDNEQFFGPGTRLTVL.

The V call is TRBV6-6, the J call TRBJ2-7; 9 nucleotides agree with TRBD1. CDR3 length: 14 residues. The trim removed 7 bases at V and 4 bases at J, leaving 8 bases unmatched. CDR1 and CDR2 from the germline V gene are MNHNY and SVGAGI (reference sequence). CDR3 nucleotide sequence: TGTGCCAGCAACCGCGGGACAGGGCAATACGAGCAGTACTTC. Residues: CASNRGTGQYEQYF.

This chain links TRBV29-1 with TRBJ1-1; no definite D call. Deletions cut 7 bases from V and 6 bases from J, with 15 bases between. The CDR3 extends over 12 amino acids. Germline-derived CDR1 and CDR2 are SQVTM and ANQGSEA. CDR3 nucleotide sequence: TGCAGCGCCTTCCCTGAAACAGCTGAAGCTTTCTTT. This sequence encodes CSAFPETAEAFF.

This chain uses TRBV4-1 with TRBJ1-1, with a tentative D call TRBD1 (6 bases). This CDR3 is 14 amino acids long. Trimming cost V 6 bases and J 0 bases, with 11 bases left between them. Germline V lookup: CDR1 MGHRA, CDR2 YSYEKL. CDR3 sequence: CASRNRAMNTEAFF. The CDR3 DNA sequence: TGCGCCAGCAGAAACAGGGCCATGAACACTGAAGCTTTCTTT.

The V gene is TRBV2, the J gene TRBJ1-2, with 12 bases that match TRBD1. The CDR3 consists of 15 residues. The junction had 6 bases not matched to a gene; V was cut back by 4 bases and J by 6 bases. CDR1 and CDR2 from the germline V gene are SNHLY and FYNNEI. CDR3 amino acids: CASSVLGQGADGYTF. DNA for the CDR3: TGTGCCAGCAGTGTTCTGGGACAGGGGGCGGATGGCTACACCTTC.

This chain's CDR3 is CASSQPQEGKNIQYF. The CDR3 DNA reads as TGCGCCAGCAGCCAACCCCAGGAGGGCAAAAACATTCAGTACTTC. The rearrangement links TRBV4-1 to TRBJ2-4; weak D call: TRBD2 (6 bases). Germline CDR1 MGHRA, CDR2 YSYEKL. V was cut by 2 bases and J by 3 bases, with 11 bases left in between. The CDR3 loop spans 15 amino acids.

This chain uses TRBV18 with TRBJ1-3; D unresolved. V shed 4 bases and J shed 0 bases, with 7 bases lying between them. Germline V gene data show CDR1 as KGHSH and CDR2 as LQKENI. This CDR3 has 14 residues. CDR3 bases: TGTGCCAGCTCACTAGTGAGCTCTGGAAACACCATATATTTT. Encoded protein: CASSLVSSGNTIYF. Filled out from reference TRBV18 and TRBJ1-3, the complete variable domain reads NAGVMQNPRHLVRRRGQEARLRCSPMKGHSHVYWYRQLPEEGLKFMVYLQKENIIDESGMPKERFSAEFPKEGPSILRIQQVVRGDSAAYFCASSLVSSGNTIYFGEGSWLTVV.

The chain couples TRBV6-1 to TRBJ2-1; 11 nucleotides agree with TRBD2. Looked up from germline, CDR1 is MNHNS and CDR2 is SASEGT. After removal of 4 bases from V and 0 bases from J, the junction contained 14 bases not matched to a gene. This CDR3 is 20 amino acids long. The CDR3, as DNA: TGTGCCAGCAGTGCAAGACCTCTAGCGGGAGGCCCTTCCTCCTACAATGAGCAGTTCTTC. Encoded protein: CASSARPLAGGPSSYNEQFF.

The chain uses TRBV6-1 and TRBJ2-3, with 9 positions matching TRBD1. V lost 6 bases and J lost 4; bases outside the gene matches: 8. The CDR3 length is 15 residues. Germline V CDR1 and CDR2: MNHNS, SASEGT. As DNA, the CDR3 is TGTGCCAGCAGGACTTACAGGGGGCGCGCAGATACGCAGTATTTT. Encoded protein: CASRTYRGRADTQYF.